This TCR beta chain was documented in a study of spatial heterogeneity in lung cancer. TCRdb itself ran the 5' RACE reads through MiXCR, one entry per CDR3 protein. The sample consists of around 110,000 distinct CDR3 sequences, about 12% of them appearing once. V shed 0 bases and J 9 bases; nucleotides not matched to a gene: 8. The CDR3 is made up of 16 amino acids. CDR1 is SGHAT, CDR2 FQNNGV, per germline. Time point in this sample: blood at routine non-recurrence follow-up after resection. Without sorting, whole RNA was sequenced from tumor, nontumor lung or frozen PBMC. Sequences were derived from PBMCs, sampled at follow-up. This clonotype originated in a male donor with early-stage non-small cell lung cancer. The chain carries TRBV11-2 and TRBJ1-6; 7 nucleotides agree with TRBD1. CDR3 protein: CASSLDFGTVTSPLHF. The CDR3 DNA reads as TGTGCCAGCAGCTTAGATTTTGGGACAGTCACTTCACCCCTCCACTTT.